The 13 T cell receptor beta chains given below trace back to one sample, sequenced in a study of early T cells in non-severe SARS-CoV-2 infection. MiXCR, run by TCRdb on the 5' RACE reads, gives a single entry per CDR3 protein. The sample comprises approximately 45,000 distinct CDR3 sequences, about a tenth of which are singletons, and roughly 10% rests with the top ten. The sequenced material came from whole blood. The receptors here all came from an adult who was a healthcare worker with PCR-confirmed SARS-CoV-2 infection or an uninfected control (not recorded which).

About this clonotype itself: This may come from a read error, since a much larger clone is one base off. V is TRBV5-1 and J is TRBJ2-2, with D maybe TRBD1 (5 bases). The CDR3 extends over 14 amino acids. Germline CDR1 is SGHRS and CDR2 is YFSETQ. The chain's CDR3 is CTSSFQGGTGELFF. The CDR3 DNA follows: TGCACCAGCAGCTTTCAGGGTGGCACCGGGGAGCTGTTTTTT.

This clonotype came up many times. The CDR3 here is CASRAGGQETQYF. CDR3 sequence (DNA): TGCGCCAGCAGAGCGGGGGGGCAAGAGACCCAGTACTTC. The chain recombines TRBV5-1 with TRBJ2-5, with 10 bases lining up with TRBD2. Per the germline V gene, CDR1 is SGHRS and CDR2 is YFSETQ. CDR3 length: 13 amino acids. Trimming took 5 bases from V and 2 from J; bases not matched to a gene: 0.

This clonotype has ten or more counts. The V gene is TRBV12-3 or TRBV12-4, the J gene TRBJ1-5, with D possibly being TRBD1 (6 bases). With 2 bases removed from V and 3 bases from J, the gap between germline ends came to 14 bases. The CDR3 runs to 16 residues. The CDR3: CASSLSGAGVNQPQHF. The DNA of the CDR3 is TGTGCCAGCAGTTTATCAGGGGCCGGGGTCAATCAGCCCCAGCATTTT.

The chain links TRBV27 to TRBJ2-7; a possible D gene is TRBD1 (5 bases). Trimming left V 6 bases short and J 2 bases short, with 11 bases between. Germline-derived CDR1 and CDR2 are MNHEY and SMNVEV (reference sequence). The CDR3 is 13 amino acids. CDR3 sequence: CASRRQGPYEQYF. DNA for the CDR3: TGTGCCAGCAGGCGGCAGGGCCCCTACGAGCAGTACTTC.

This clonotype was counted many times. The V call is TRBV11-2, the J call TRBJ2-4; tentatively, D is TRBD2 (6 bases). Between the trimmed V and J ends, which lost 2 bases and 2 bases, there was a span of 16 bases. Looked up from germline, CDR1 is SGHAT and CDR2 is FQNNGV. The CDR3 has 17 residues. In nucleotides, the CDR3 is TGTGCCAGCAGCTTAAGGGATGGGGACTTGTCCAAAAACATTCAGTACTTC. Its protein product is CASSLRDGDLSKNIQYF.

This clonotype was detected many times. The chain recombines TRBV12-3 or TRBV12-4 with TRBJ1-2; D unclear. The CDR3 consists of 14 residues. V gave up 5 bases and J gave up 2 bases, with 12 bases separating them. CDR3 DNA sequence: TGTGCCAGCAGTCCCAGACAACCCAACTATGGCTACACCTTC. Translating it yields CASSPRQPNYGYTF.

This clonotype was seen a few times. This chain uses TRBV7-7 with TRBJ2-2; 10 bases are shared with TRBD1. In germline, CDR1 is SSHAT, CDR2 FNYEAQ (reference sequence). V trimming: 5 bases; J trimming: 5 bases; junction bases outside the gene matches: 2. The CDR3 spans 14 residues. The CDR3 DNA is TGTGCCAGCAGCGGGGACAGGGGAACCGGGGAGCTGTTTTTT. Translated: CASSGDRGTGELFF. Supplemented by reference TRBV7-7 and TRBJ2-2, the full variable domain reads GAGVSQSPRYKVTKRGQDVTLRCDPISSHATLYWYQQALGQGPEFLTYFNYEAQPDKSGLPSDRFSAERPEGSISTLTIQRTEQRDSAMYRCASSGDRGTGELFFGEGSRLTVL.

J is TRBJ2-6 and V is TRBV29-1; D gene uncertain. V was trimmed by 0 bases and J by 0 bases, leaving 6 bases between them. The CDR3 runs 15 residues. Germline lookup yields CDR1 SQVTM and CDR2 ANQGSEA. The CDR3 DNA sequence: TGCAGCGTTGAAGATAACAACTCTGGGGCCAACGTCCTGACTTTC. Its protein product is CSVEDNNSGANVLTF. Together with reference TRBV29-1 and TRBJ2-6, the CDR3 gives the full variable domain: SAVISQKPSRDICQRGTSLTIQCQVDSQVTMMFWYRQQPGQSLTLIATANQGSEATYESGFVIDKFPISRPNLTFSTLTVSNMSPEDSSIYLCSVEDNNSGANVLTFGAGSRLTVL.

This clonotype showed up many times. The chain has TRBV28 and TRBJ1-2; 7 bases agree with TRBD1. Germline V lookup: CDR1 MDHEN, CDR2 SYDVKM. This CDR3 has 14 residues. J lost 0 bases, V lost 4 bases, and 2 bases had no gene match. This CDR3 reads CASSSGTANYGYTF. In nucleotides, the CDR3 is TGTGCCAGCAGTTCCGGGACAGCTAACTATGGCTACACCTTC.

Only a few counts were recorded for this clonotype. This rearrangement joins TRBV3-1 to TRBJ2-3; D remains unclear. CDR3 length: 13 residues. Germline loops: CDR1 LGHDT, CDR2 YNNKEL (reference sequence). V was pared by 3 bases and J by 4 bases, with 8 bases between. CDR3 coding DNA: TGTGCCAGCAGCCAGCGCGGTCCAGATACGCAGTATTTT. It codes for CASSQRGPDTQYF.

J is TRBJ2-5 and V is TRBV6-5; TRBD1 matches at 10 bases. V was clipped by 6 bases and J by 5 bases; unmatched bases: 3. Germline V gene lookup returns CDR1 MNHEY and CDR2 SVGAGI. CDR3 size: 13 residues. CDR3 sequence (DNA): TGTGCCAGCAGACGACAGGGGGCGGAGACCCAGTACTTC. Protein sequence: CASRRQGAETQYF.

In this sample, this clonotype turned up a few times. CDR3 amino acids: CSVEAEGSGANVLTF. The CDR3 nucleotides are TGCAGCGTTGAAGCTGAGGGCTCTGGGGCCAACGTCCTGACTTTC. The V gene is TRBV29-1, the J gene TRBJ2-6; weak D call: TRBD2 (5 bases). Germline CDR1 SQVTM, CDR2 ANQGSEA. This CDR3 is 15 amino acids long. V lost 1 base and J lost 0, with 7 bases in between.

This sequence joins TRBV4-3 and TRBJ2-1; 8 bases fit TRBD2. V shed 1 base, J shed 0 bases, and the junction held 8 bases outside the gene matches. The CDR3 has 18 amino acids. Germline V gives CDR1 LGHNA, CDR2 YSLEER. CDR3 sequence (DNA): TGCGCCAGCAGCCAAGGCGCGGGGGGCCCGAGCTCCTACAATGAGCAGTTCTTC. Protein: CASSQGAGGPSSYNEQFF.